This T cell receptor (beta chain) was sequenced for a study of metastatic and nonmetastatic thyroid tumors. Findings and limits, study-wide: It was reportedly found that TCR beta diversity was significantly higher in malignant thyroid tumors than in benign nodules, a difference seen in both blood and tumor samples.

All patients reached thyroid surgery having received no treatment beforehand. TCRdb ran MiXCR on the PCR reads. The sample includes about 69,000 clones, 13% to 15% of them seen just once. This clone was counted many times. The antigen is unknown. Trimming left V 4 bases short and J 4 bases short, with 10 bases between. This CDR3 has 13 amino acids. Germline V gene sequence: CDR1 SGHRS, CDR2 YFSETQ. The clonotype originates from a male donor with papillary thyroid cancer or a benign thyroid nodule (not recorded which). Some clones in this sample may be carry-over from other donors' samples. The sample taken for sequencing was blood. The V gene is TRBV5-1, the J gene TRBJ2-3, with D perhaps TRBD1 (5 bases). CDR3 DNA sequence: TGCGCCAGCAGCCCAGGGAATTCAGATACGCAGTATTTT. Protein: CASSPGNSDTQYF. The variable domain in full, completed from reference TRBV5-1 and TRBJ2-3, reads KAGVTQTPRYLIKTRGQQVTLSCSPISGHRSVSWYQQTPGQGLQFLFEYFSETQRNKGNFPGRFSGRQFSNSRSEMNVSTLELGDSALYLCASSPGNSDTQYFGPGTRLTVL.